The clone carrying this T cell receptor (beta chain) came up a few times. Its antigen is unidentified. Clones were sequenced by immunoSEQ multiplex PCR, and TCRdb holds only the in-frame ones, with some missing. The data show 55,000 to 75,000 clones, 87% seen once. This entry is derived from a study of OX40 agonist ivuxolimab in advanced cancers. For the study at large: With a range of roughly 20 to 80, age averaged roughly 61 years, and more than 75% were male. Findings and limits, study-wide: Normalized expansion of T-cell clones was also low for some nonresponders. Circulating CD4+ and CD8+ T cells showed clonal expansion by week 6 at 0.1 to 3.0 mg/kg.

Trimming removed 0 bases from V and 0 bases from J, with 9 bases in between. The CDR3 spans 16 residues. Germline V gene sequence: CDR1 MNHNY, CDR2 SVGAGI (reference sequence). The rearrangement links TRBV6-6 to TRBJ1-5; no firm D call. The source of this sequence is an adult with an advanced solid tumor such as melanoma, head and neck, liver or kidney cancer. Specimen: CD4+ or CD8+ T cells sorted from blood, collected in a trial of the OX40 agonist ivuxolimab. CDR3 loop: CASSYSPGISNQPQHF. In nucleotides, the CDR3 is TGTGCCAGCAGTTACTCGCCGGGGATTAGCAATCAGCCCCAGCATTTT.